The present entry profiles one T cell receptor (beta chain) with its context. The antigen is unknown. This sample was included in a study of vaccination effects on CD4 cells after COVID-19. Across the whole study: Wells containing approximately 2 million PBMC each were cultured with roughly 10 IU/ml IL-2 and about 10 ug/ml peptides.

Study-wide findings and caveats: Clones of infection and vaccine origin contracted markedly late after vaccination. No early post-infection timepoints were available in the study, which also included few convalescent patients.

Cells that had been cultured for 10 days were the source of isolated CD4+ T cells. Each participant received a vaccine that was either BNT162b2 or mRNA-1273, given as two doses. IL-2 medium took the place of half the medium on both days 3 and 7. The trim removed 4 bases at V and 1 base at J, leaving 4 bases unmatched. The CDR3 contains 14 residues. The V gene's germline CDR1 is SGHRS and CDR2 YFSETQ. Repertoires were generated with immunoSEQ multiplex PCR, while TCRdb's copy carries only in-frame clones and drops some. The table includes some 70,000 clones, roughly 80% detected once. The TCR sequence derives from a human donor who received a COVID-19 vaccine. This material consisted of CD4+ T cells from PBMCs cultured without peptide, taken after COVID-19 vaccination. The gene calls are TRBV5-1 and TRBJ1-1, with 7 positions matching TRBD1. Written as DNA, the CDR3 is TGCGCCAGCAGCGAAACAGGGGAGAACACTGAAGCTTTCTTT. This sequence encodes CASSETGENTEAFF.